One and the same sample provided the 9 T cell receptor beta chains below, sequenced in a study of shared clonotypes between healthy human individuals (dated by TCRdb to 2019 to 2021). Library generation was performed with the immunoSEQ multiplex PCR assay. TCRdb re-hosts the immuneACCESS table, in-frame sequences only. Its copies lack some clones; in the studies checked, an unresolved V gene accounts for under half of them, and the cause for the rest is not known. The sample includes about 120,000 clones, with around 68% observed a single time. The top ten constitute 24% of the sample. The sample comprised memory CD8+ T cells sorted from blood. The cell subset or site label corresponds to: CD45RO+ cells pooled with CCR7-negative TemRA cells. Receptor source: a woman in her twenties or thirties in good health.

The rearrangement links TRBV15 to TRBJ1-2, with D maybe TRBD1 (6 bases). The CDR3 extends over 17 amino acids. Trimming pared 6 bases from V and 7 bases from J, leaving 27 bases between. The germline gives CDR1 LNHNV, CDR2 YYDKDF (reference sequence). CDR3 sequence: CATSPAGGPFRVGGYTF. The CDR3 DNA is TGTGCCACCAGTCCTGCCGGGGGGCCTTTCCGGGTCGGTGGCTACACCTTC.

The V and J genes are TRBV7-6 and TRBJ2-1; weak D call: TRBD2 (5 bases). The CDR3 contains 14 residues. Looked up from germline, CDR1 is SGHVS and CDR2 is FNYEAQ. Trimming removed 5 bases from V and 6 bases from J, with 14 bases in between. CDR3 nucleotide sequence: TGTGCCAGCAGCCCACTAGTTTTCGGCAATGAGCAGTTCTTC. This sequence encodes CASSPLVFGNEQFF.

The rearrangement joins TRBV5-4 to TRBJ2-3; 9 nucleotides align to TRBD2. Per germline, CDR1 SGHNT and CDR2 YYREEE (reference sequence). V dropped 4 bases and J dropped 6; count of bases not matched to a gene: 9. The CDR3 runs to 15 residues. The CDR3 sequence is CASSPQREARDTQYF. The CDR3 nucleotides read TGTGCCAGCAGCCCGCAGCGGGAGGCACGGGATACGCAGTATTTT.

The V and J genes are TRBV2 and TRBJ2-5, with no clear D. With 7 bases removed from V and 0 bases from J, the gap between germline ends came to 6 bases. The CDR3 runs 12 residues. Germline V lookup: CDR1 SNHLY, CDR2 FYNNEI. The CDR3 reads CASNGYQETQYF. The CDR3 nucleotides are TGTGCCAGCAACGGCTACCAAGAGACCCAGTACTTC.

This chain joins TRBV6-1 and TRBJ2-5; a possible D gene is TRBD2 (6 bases). Germline V CDR1 and CDR2: MNHNS, SASEGT. This CDR3 is 15 amino acids long. The germline V and J ends were trimmed by 4 bases and 4 bases, with 16 bases remaining between them. The DNA of the CDR3 is TGTGCCAGCAGTGTTGTGACCGGGAGCTCAGAGACCCAGTACTTC. The encoded protein is CASSVVTGSSETQYF.

This clone was counted ten times or more. This CDR3 is CASSAGQGFMNTEAFF. The CDR3 DNA reads as TGTGCCAGCAGCGCTGGACAGGGTTTCATGAACACTGAAGCTTTCTTT. This chain joins TRBV9 and TRBJ1-1; 8 nucleotides line up with TRBD1. CDR1 SGDLS and CDR2 YYNGEE come from the germline V gene. The CDR3 extends over 16 amino acids. V dropped 3 bases and J dropped 0; count of bases not matched to a gene: 7.

This clone appeared many times. Since the CDR3 does not end with the conserved phenylalanine or tryptophan, this likely comes from a read error. The limits of the CDR3 on the DNA are not certain, so only TCRdb's listed CDR3 is given. CDR3 loop: CASSCWTGV. The chain carries TRBV12-1 and TRBJ1-1; the DNA was not compared with TRBD1, the D call given in the table. TRBV12-1 is tagged as a pseudogene. 9 amino acids form the CDR3, both terminal residues included.

This clone has more than one count but fewer than ten. This chain links TRBV6-6 with TRBJ1-5; TRBD1 matches at 7 bases. The CDR3 is 15 amino acids. V gave up 6 bases and J gave up 6 bases; unmatched junction bases: 11. Germline values: CDR1 MNHNY, CDR2 SVGAGI (reference sequence). CDR3 in DNA: TGTGCCAGCAGACCGTCACAGGGGACCCTTCAGCCCCAGCATTTT. It encodes CASRPSQGTLQPQHF.

The rearrangement joins TRBV5-1 to TRBJ2-4; 13 nucleotides align to TRBD2. With V trimmed by 3 bases and J by 0 bases, 6 bases remained unmatched. This CDR3 is built from 18 residues. The germline V gene encodes CDR1 SGHRS and CDR2 YFSETQ. The CDR3 DNA reads as TGCGCCAGCAGCTGGACTAGCGGGGGACAAATAGCCAAAAACATTCAGTACTTC. Translation gives CASSWTSGGQIAKNIQYF.